A single TCR beta chain is shown here with its context. These data are taken from a study of blood T cell repertoires in COVID-19. Study-wide context: The samples span acute and convalescent COVID-19 from the United States, Italy and Spain. In each case, the material was cDNA or gDNA derived from T cells, B-cell-depleted T cells, or PBMCs.

Germline values: CDR1 SGHTS, CDR2 YDEGEE. The CDR3 is made up of 14 amino acids. The V gene lost 4 bases and the J gene lost 4 bases, with 15 bases spanning the gap. Original analysis: Quantification of nucleated cells was approximated via reference gene primer amplification. Repertoires were generated with immunoSEQ multiplex PCR, while TCRdb's copy carries only in-frame clones and drops some. V and J calls and clone size come straight from that table; D and trimming were deduced from the DNA. Of about 42,000 clones in the sample, more than 75% are singletons; the top ten hold 15% to 20%. This chain joins TRBV5-8 and TRBJ2-7; D might be TRBD2 (6 bases). The sequencing sample was made of peripheral blood. This receptor was taken from a man in his 70s with active COVID-19. The CDR3 loop is CASSLWGRLYEQYF. The CDR3 DNA follows: TGTGCCAGCAGCCTATGGGGGAGGCTTTACGAGCAGTACTTC.